This passage covers 21 T cell receptor beta chains from one sample sequenced in a study of technical replicates of blood from several donors. Sequenced by immunoSEQ multiplex PCR; TCRdb stores in-frame clones only, minus some. The repertoire holds about 73,000 clones, over 90% seen once, with about 4.5% in the top ten. The material sequenced was PBMCs. The source of these receptors is a human donor in good health. Some clones in this sample may be carry-over from other donors' samples.

This sequence joins TRBV15 and TRBJ2-2; D gene uncertain. Germline V gene sequence: CDR1 LNHNV, CDR2 YYDKDF (reference sequence). The V gene lost 0 bases and the J gene lost 0 bases, with 8 bases spanning the gap. The CDR3 has 16 amino acids. The CDR3 is CATSRDTGSNTGELFF. DNA of the CDR3: TGTGCCACCAGCAGAGATACGGGTTCGAACACCGGGGAGCTGTTTTTT.

The chain combines TRBV15 with TRBJ1-2; D is unclear. With 3 bases removed from V and 1 base from J, the gap between germline ends came to 6 bases. The germline CDR1 and CDR2 sequences are LNHNV and YYDKDF (reference sequence). The CDR3 sequence is 13 residues long. CDR3 loop: CATSSQNNYGYTF. The DNA of the CDR3 is TGTGCCACCAGCAGCCAGAATAACTATGGCTACACCTTC.

The chain joins TRBV28 to TRBJ1-2; possible D gene TRBD1, 6 bases. CDR3 length equals 13 residues. V was shortened by 6 bases and J by 8 bases, with 16 bases between the two germline ends. Germline CDR1 and CDR2: MDHEN and SYDVKM. This CDR3 reads CASSPGQPGGYTF. The CDR3 DNA is TGTGCCAGCAGCCCCGGACAGCCAGGGGGCTACACCTTC.

This chain uses TRBV19 with TRBJ2-5; a possible D gene is TRBD1 (6 bases). Trimming shortened V by 5 bases and J by 5 bases, and 18 bases separated the two germline ends. Germline V gene sequence: CDR1 LNHDA, CDR2 SQIVND (reference sequence). This CDR3 comprises 15 residues. The DNA for the CDR3 is TGTGCCAGTAGTTTCACAGGGACATCGGGGGAGACCCAGTACTTC. It encodes CASSFTGTSGETQYF.

The V call is TRBV5-1, the J call TRBJ2-7; 9 bases are a match to TRBD2. CDR3 size: 15 residues. From germline, CDR1 is SGHRS and CDR2 YFSETQ. The ends lost 0 bases at V and 5 bases at J; junction bases unmatched: 6. The CDR3 here is CASSLEPSGIHEQYF. Here the CDR3 DNA reads TGCGCCAGCAGCTTGGAGCCTAGCGGGATACACGAGCAGTACTTC.

The chain is built from TRBV29-1 and TRBJ2-1, with 8 bases fitting TRBD2. The CDR3 extends over 14 amino acids. Per germline, CDR1 SQVTM and CDR2 ANQGSEA. Trimming took 5 bases from V and 0 from J; bases not matched to a gene: 3. The CDR3 sequence is CSVFLAGSYNEQFF. For the CDR3, the DNA is TGCAGCGTTTTCCTAGCGGGCTCCTACAATGAGCAGTTCTTC.

Only one count was recorded for this clone. V is TRBV5-1 and J is TRBJ2-2; 11 nucleotides align to TRBD1. V was pared by 0 bases and J by 3 bases, with 4 bases of the junction left unmatched. CDR1 SGHRS and CDR2 YFSETQ come from the germline V gene. This CDR3 is built from 17 residues. CDR3 loop: CASSLAGTGGYTGELFF. The DNA of the CDR3 is TGCGCCAGCAGCTTGGCCGGGACAGGGGGATACACCGGGGAGCTGTTTTTT.

The chain has TRBV10-3 and TRBJ2-5; D possibly corresponds to TRBD1 (5 bases). Deletions cut 10 bases from V and 1 base from J, with 13 bases between. This CDR3 is 13 amino acids long. Germline V CDR1 and CDR2: ENHRY, SYGVKD. The CDR3 bases are TGTGCCACCGAGTGGGGCCCCCAAGAGACCCAGTACTTC. It translates to CATEWGPQETQYF.

The rearrangement joins TRBV13 to TRBJ2-7; 9 positions agree with TRBD2. Germline V lookup: CDR1 PRHDT, CDR2 FYEKMQ (reference sequence). CDR3 length equals 15 residues. J lost 2 bases, V lost 5 bases, and 7 bases had no gene match. CDR3 DNA: TGTGCCAGCAGCGCCCTCCTAGCGGGACCCTACGAGCAGTACTTC. Amino acids: CASSALLAGPYEQYF.

The chain combines TRBV10-3 with TRBJ1-6, with 9 nucleotides matching TRBD1. Germline V lookup: CDR1 ENHRY, CDR2 SYGVKD. CDR3 length: 13 residues. V shed 9 bases, J shed 8 bases, and the junction held 5 bases outside the gene matches. Written as DNA, the CDR3 is TGTGCCATTGGGGGACAGGGTTATTCACCCCTCCACTTT. Translation: CAIGGQGYSPLHF.

This clone occurred once. This rearrangement joins TRBV6-5 to TRBJ1-2; perhaps TRBD1 as D (6 bases). Germline CDR1 is MNHEY and CDR2 is SVGAGI. The CDR3 sequence is 16 residues long. V was shortened by 4 bases and J by 4 bases, with 19 bases between the two germline ends. In DNA form, the CDR3 reads TGTGCCAGCAGTTCTCGGACAGCCAAGGTGGGCTATGGCTACACCTTC. Translation: CASSSRTAKVGYGYTF.

The genes are TRBV5-1 and TRBJ2-1; 10 bases agree with TRBD2. Germline trimming cut 4 bases from V and 0 bases from J; bases unmatched to any gene: 10. The CDR3 has 18 residues. Germline V gene data show CDR1 as SGHRS and CDR2 as YFSETQ. The CDR3 is CASSLTLSGGSSYNEQFF. The DNA for the CDR3 is TGCGCCAGCAGCCTAACTCTTAGCGGGGGGAGCTCCTACAATGAGCAGTTCTTC.

This sequence joins TRBV4-2 and TRBJ2-7; TRBD1 agrees at 9 bases. Trimming removed 0 bases from V and 6 bases from J; junction bases left unmatched: 3. This CDR3 region has 14 residues. Germline V gives CDR1 LGHNA, CDR2 YNFKEQ. The CDR3 region is CASSQDLTGGEQYF. Here the CDR3 DNA reads TGTGCCAGCAGCCAAGATCTGACAGGGGGCGAGCAGTACTTC.

The chain combines TRBV5-8 with TRBJ1-2; 7 positions match TRBD1. Germline CDR1 SGHTS, CDR2 YDEGEE. The J segment lost 1 base and the V segment lost 0 bases, leaving 3 bases of the junction unmatched. The CDR3 has 15 amino acids. The CDR3: CASSLGQGVNYGYTF. The CDR3 nucleotides are TGTGCCAGCAGCTTGGGGCAGGGGGTTAACTATGGCTACACCTTC.

The gene calls are TRBV29-1 and TRBJ1-1; tentatively, D is TRBD1 (5 bases). CDR1 is SQVTM and CDR2 is ANQGSEA in the germline V gene. The V and J ends lost 4 bases and 6 bases respectively, with 12 bases between them. This CDR3 spans 12 amino acids. In nucleotides, the CDR3 is TGCAGCGTTGGGGGCGTCCGCTCTGAAGCTTTCTTT. Its translation is CSVGGVRSEAFF.

The chain has TRBV5-1 and TRBJ2-3, with D perhaps matching TRBD1 (6 bases). This CDR3 contains 14 residues. The germline CDR1 and CDR2 sequences are SGHRS and YFSETQ. With 4 bases removed from V and 2 bases from J, the gap between germline ends came to 11 bases. The CDR3 loop reads CASSRDIPTDTQYF. The CDR3 DNA sequence: TGCGCCAGCAGCCGGGACATCCCCACAGATACGCAGTATTTT.

This chain uses TRBV9 with TRBJ2-5; the D is unclear. Germline V gives CDR1 SGDLS, CDR2 YYNGEE. Deletions cut 0 bases from V and 0 bases from J, with 6 bases between. The CDR3 spans 14 residues. The CDR3 DNA reads TGTGCCAGCAGCGTAGAACTACACCAAGAGACCCAGTACTTC. This codes for CASSVELHQETQYF.

The V gene is TRBV6-1, the J gene TRBJ2-1; 11 nucleotides match TRBD2. The ends lost 5 bases at V and 15 bases at J; junction bases unmatched: 9. The V gene's germline CDR1 is MNHNS and CDR2 SASEGT. This CDR3 is 13 amino acids long. CDR3 protein: CASSKGTSGGRFF. The DNA of the CDR3 is TGTGCCAGCAGTAAGGGAACTAGCGGGGGACGGTTCTTC.

The chain couples TRBV7-2 to TRBJ2-7, with a possible D match to TRBD1 (6 bases). The germline CDR1 and CDR2 sequences are SGHTA and FQGNSA. The CDR3 length is 14 residues. The V end lost 6 bases, the J end lost 0 bases, and 12 bases lay between the germline ends. CDR3 nucleotide sequence: TGTGCCAGCAGACCCTCACAGGGCTCCTACGAGCAGTACTTC. This translates into CASRPSQGSYEQYF.

V is TRBV30 and J is TRBJ2-7; 9 positions match TRBD2. CDR3 length: 14 amino acids. Germline CDR1 is GTSNPN and CDR2 is SVGIG (reference sequence). The V segment lost 0 bases and the J segment 3 bases; nucleotides outside the gene matches: 3. This CDR3 is CAWSVSSGIYEQYF. The DNA for the CDR3 is TGTGCCTGGAGTGTATCTAGCGGGATCTACGAGCAGTACTTC.

This chain uses TRBV7-6 with TRBJ1-2; TRBD1 agrees at 8 bases. This CDR3 contains 15 residues. Germline CDR1 SGHVS, CDR2 FNYEAQ. V gave up 1 base and J gave up 4 bases; unmatched junction bases: 5. The CDR3 DNA reads TGTGCCAGCAGCTTAGAGTCAGGGGGCCTCTATGGCTACACCTTC. Amino acid sequence: CASSLESGGLYGYTF.